This entry describes one T cell receptor beta chain. Its target is unknown. Sorted naive CD8+ T cell numbers ranged ~17,000 to ~100,000. The table came from immunoSEQ multiplex PCR; TCRdb's copy has only in-frame clones and leaves some out. The data hold around 6,600 clones, with almost 98% observed a single time. This sample stems from a study of naive CD8 T cells in extremely preterm neonates. This CDR3 is 10 amino acids long. CDR1 is SNHLY and CDR2 is FYNNEI in the germline V gene. Between the trimmed V and J ends, which lost 4 bases and 6 bases, there was a span of 4 bases. Overall study findings and caveats: Preterm infants showed shorter CDR3s, fewer N additions and less trimming than older groups.

The origin of this receptor is a human donor in good health. The chain joins TRBV2 to TRBJ2-7; D gene ambiguous. Sequencing used naive CD8+ T cells from blood. The CDR3 is CASSAGEQYF. CDR3 nucleotide sequence: TGTGCCAGCAGTGCAGGCGAGCAGTACTTC.